Following are 16 T cell receptor beta chains from one sample sequenced in a study of OX40 agonist ivuxolimab in advanced cancers. Sequenced by immunoSEQ multiplex PCR; TCRdb stores in-frame clones only, minus some. This table has approximately 70,000 clones, 65% to 85% appearing once. The sample consisted of CD4+ or CD8+ T cells sorted from blood, taken in a trial of the OX40 agonist ivuxolimab. The origin of the receptors is an adult with an advanced solid tumor such as melanoma, head and neck, liver or kidney cancer.

The chain employs TRBV9 and TRBJ1-4, with D unclear. Between the trimmed V and J ends, which lost 3 bases and 0 bases, there was a span of 9 bases. Germline CDR1 is SGDLS and CDR2 is YYNGEE. The CDR3 totals 15 residues. This chain's CDR3 is CASSAQVATNEKLFF. The CDR3 bases are TGTGCCAGCAGCGCCCAAGTTGCAACTAATGAAAAACTGTTTTTT.

Of note for this clone: Germline and junction disagree at one end, which may indicate a read error. The chain employs TRBV6-1 and TRBJ1-1; a possible D gene is TRBD1 (5 bases). There are 12 residues in the CDR3. The germline V gene encodes CDR1 MNHNS and CDR2 SASEGT. The CDR3: CASLEGGRALRF. CDR3 in DNA: TGTGCCAGCCTCGAAGGAGGCAGGGCCCTCCGCTTT.

A single count supports this clone. The chain carries TRBV7-8 and TRBJ1-5; D remains ambiguous. The V end lost 2 bases, the J end lost 0 bases, and 8 bases lay between the germline ends. The CDR3 extends over 15 amino acids. CDR1 SGHVS and CDR2 FQNEAQ come from the germline V gene. CDR3 sequence (DNA): TGTGCCAGCAGCTTAAGACACTATAGCAATCAGCCCCAGCATTTT. Its translation: CASSLRHYSNQPQHF.

The V and J genes are TRBV9 and TRBJ2-4; a weak D match, TRBD1 (5 bases). The CDR3 contains 11 residues. The V end lost 3 bases, the J end lost 9 bases, and 7 bases lay between the germline ends. Germline CDR1 reads SGDLS; CDR2 reads YYNGEE. CDR3 in amino acids: CASSGGGIQYF. In DNA, the CDR3 is TGTGCCAGCAGCGGGGGCGGCATTCAGTACTTC.

This clone was counted a few times. The chain joins TRBV19 to TRBJ1-2; no firm D call. Trimming removed 3 bases from V and 6 bases from J, with 11 bases in between. CDR3 size: 13 residues. CDR1 is LNHDA, CDR2 SQIVND, per germline (reference sequence). The CDR3 coding sequence is TGTGCCAGTAGTATTCAAGGGTGGCATGGCTACACCTTC. Translated: CASSIQGWHGYTF.

The chain recombines TRBV5-4 with TRBJ2-5; maybe TRBD2 (6 bases). V shed 0 bases and J shed 1 base, with 7 bases lying between them. The CDR3 spans 14 residues. Germline CDR1 and CDR2: SGHNT and YYREEE (reference sequence). This CDR3 reads CASSLVSGQETQYF. In DNA, the CDR3 is TGTGCCAGCAGCTTGGTTAGCGGCCAAGAGACCCAGTACTTC.

J is TRBJ2-7 and V is TRBV11-2; 12 nucleotides agree with TRBD2. Germline V gene sequence: CDR1 SGHAT, CDR2 FQNNGV. V lost 3 bases, J lost 2 bases, and 5 bases stayed unmatched. The CDR3 extends over 16 amino acids. CDR3 sequence (DNA): TGTGCCAGCAGCTTGTGGACTAGCGGGGCCCCCTACGAGCAGTACTTC. Translated, it gives CASSLWTSGAPYEQYF.

The chain is built from TRBV27 and TRBJ2-1; 7 bases are a match to TRBD1. The CDR3 length is 16 residues. Germline V gene sequence: CDR1 MNHEY, CDR2 SMNVEV (reference sequence). V dropped 5 bases and J dropped 6; count of bases not matched to a gene: 13. The CDR3 reads CASSRQRQGNANEQFF. The CDR3 nucleotides read TGTGCCAGCAGTCGACAAAGACAGGGTAACGCCAATGAGCAGTTCTTC.

This clone showed up just a few times. The V gene is TRBV28, the J gene TRBJ2-7, with D perhaps TRBD2 (5 bases). Trimming pared 2 bases from V and 5 bases from J, leaving 16 bases between. Germline V gives CDR1 MDHEN, CDR2 SYDVKM. The CDR3 is made up of 15 amino acids. The CDR3 region is CASSLTLQFGNEQYF. The CDR3 nucleotides are TGTGCCAGCAGTTTAACCCTACAATTCGGGAACGAGCAGTACTTC. Full variable domain (rest looked up from reference TRBV28 and TRBJ2-7): DVKVTQSSRYLVKRTGEKVFLECVQDMDHENMFWYRQDPGLGLRLIYFSYDVKMKEKGDIPEGYSVSREKKERFSLILESASTNQTSMYLCASSLTLQFGNEQYFGPGTRLTVT.

This clone was recorded a few times. The chain uses TRBV15 and TRBJ1-3; D is uncertain. Germline CDR1 and CDR2: LNHNV and YYDKDF (reference sequence). V was shortened by 0 bases and J by 4 bases, with 4 bases between the two germline ends. The CDR3 totals 13 residues. This CDR3 reads CATSRDPGNTIYF. The CDR3 DNA is TGTGCCACCAGCAGAGATCCCGGAAACACCATATATTTT.

The chain is built from TRBV10-1 and TRBJ2-1, with TRBD2 matching 8 bases. The V segment lost 6 bases and the J segment 1 base; nucleotides outside the gene matches: 2. CDR3 length: 14 residues. The germline V gene encodes CDR1 WNHNN and CDR2 SYGVQD (reference sequence). The CDR3 spells CASSRGGSYNEQFF. CDR3 nucleotides: TGCGCCAGCAGCCGGGGGGGGTCCTACAATGAGCAGTTCTTC.

This rearrangement joins TRBV5-1 to TRBJ1-4, with TRBD1 matching over 8 bases. Germline assignment: CDR1 SGHRS and CDR2 YFSETQ. The length of the CDR3 is 21 residues. After removal of 1 base from V and 6 bases from J, the junction contained 23 bases not matched to a gene. The CDR3 reads CASSLNFPGGNGGPDHEKLFF. CDR3 DNA sequence: TGCGCCAGCAGCTTGAATTTCCCAGGGGGCAATGGTGGCCCTGATCATGAAAAACTGTTTTTT.

J is TRBJ1-2 and V is TRBV5-1; 10 nucleotides agree with TRBD1. CDR3 length: 14 amino acids. Germline V gene lookup returns CDR1 SGHRS and CDR2 YFSETQ. Trimming cost V 4 bases and J 7 bases; bases outside gene matches: 7. The CDR3, as DNA: TGCGCCAGCAGCCCCGGGACAGGGGCATTTGGCTACACCTTC. Its protein product is CASSPGTGAFGYTF.

DNA of the CDR3: TGTGCCAGCAGCGGCGGGACTAGTGGCAATGAGCAGTTCTTC. It yields the protein CASSGGTSGNEQFF. This rearrangement joins TRBV5-4 to TRBJ2-1; 8 bases align to TRBD2. Germline-derived CDR1 and CDR2 are SGHNT and YYREEE (reference sequence). The CDR3 loop spans 14 amino acids. J lost 6 bases, V lost 4 bases, and 6 bases had no gene match.

The chain combines TRBV7-8 with TRBJ1-5; 7 bases line up with TRBD1. V lost 3 bases to trimming and J lost 4 bases; unmatched junction nucleotides: 9. Per germline, CDR1 SGHVS and CDR2 FQNEAQ. CDR3 length equals 16 residues. The CDR3 sequence is CASSFTNTGVNQPQHF. The CDR3 coding sequence is TGTGCCAGCAGCTTTACAAACACAGGGGTGAATCAGCCCCAGCATTTT.

The CDR3 region has the DNA TGCGCCAGCAGTGTTGGAGGGGCGAATTCACCCCTCCACTTT. Amino acid sequence: CASSVGGANSPLHF. The genes are TRBV5-1 and TRBJ1-6; weak D call: TRBD1 (5 bases). The V gene lost 5 bases and the J gene lost 7 bases, with 13 bases spanning the gap. This CDR3 is 14 amino acids long. Germline CDR1 is SGHRS and CDR2 is YFSETQ.